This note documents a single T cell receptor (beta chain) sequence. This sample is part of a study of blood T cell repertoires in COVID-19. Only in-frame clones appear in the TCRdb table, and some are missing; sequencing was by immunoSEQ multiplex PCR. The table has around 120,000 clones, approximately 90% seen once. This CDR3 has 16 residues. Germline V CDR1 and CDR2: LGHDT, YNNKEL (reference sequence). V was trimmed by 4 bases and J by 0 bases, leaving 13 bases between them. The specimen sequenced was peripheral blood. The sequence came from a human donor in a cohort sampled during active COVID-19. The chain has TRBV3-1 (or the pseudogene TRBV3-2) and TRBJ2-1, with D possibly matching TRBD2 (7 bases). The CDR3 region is CASSPRGGSSYNEQFF. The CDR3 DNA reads TGTGCCAGCAGCCCTAGGGGGGGTAGCTCCTACAATGAGCAGTTCTTC.